This T cell receptor beta chain originates from a study of shared clonotypes between healthy human individuals. Whole-study context: The study used three CD4 naive, three CD4 memory, two CD8 naive and one CD8 memory plate per donor.

Repertoires were generated with immunoSEQ multiplex PCR, while TCRdb's copy carries only in-frame clones and drops some. The sample holds roughly 2.2 million clones, approximately 95% seen once. Sample: naive CD4+ T cells from PBMCs. Subset: CD45RA+ positively selected. This TCR was sampled from a man aged 18-30 years in good health. Some clones in this sample may be carry-over from other donors' samples.

CDR3 sequence reads: CSVDLGLGTRANTEAFF. As DNA, the CDR3 is TGCAGCGTTGATTTGGGGTTGGGAACCAGGGCGAACACTGAAGCTTTCTTT. The chain combines TRBV29-1 with TRBJ1-1; a weak D match, TRBD1 (5 bases). V lost 3 bases, J lost 1 base, and 21 bases lay in between. The CDR3 consists of 17 residues. Germline assignment: CDR1 SQVTM and CDR2 ANQGSEA.